A single sample is the source of the 27 T cell receptor beta chains below, sequenced in a study of blood T cell repertoires in COVID-19. The table came from immunoSEQ multiplex PCR; TCRdb's copy has only in-frame clones and leaves some out. The sample records 190,000 or so clones, just under 90% being singletons. Sequencing was performed on peripheral blood. These receptors were taken from a man between 60 and 75 years old who had recovered from COVID-19.

This sequence joins TRBV19 and TRBJ2-7; 9 nucleotides line up with TRBD1. This CDR3 has 15 residues. V lost 7 bases, J lost 5 bases, and 12 bases stayed unmatched. Germline loops: CDR1 LNHDA, CDR2 SQIVND (reference sequence). As DNA, the CDR3 is TGTGCCAGTACTCCAGGGACAGGGATCGGCCACGAGCAGTACTTC. Protein product: CASTPGTGIGHEQYF.

This clone was seen a single time. The chain uses TRBV3-1 (or the pseudogene TRBV3-2) and TRBJ1-4; D might be TRBD1 (5 bases). The CDR3 spans 16 residues. From germline, CDR1 is LGHDT and CDR2 YNNKEL (reference sequence). V was shortened by 4 bases and J by 7 bases, with 19 bases between the two germline ends. Here the CDR3 DNA reads TGTGCCAGCAGCCCCGGAAGCCTCCCTCAGGGTGAAAAACTGTTTTTT. Its protein is CASSPGSLPQGEKLFF.

This clone has more than one count but fewer than ten. The chain links TRBV27 to TRBJ2-3; D perhaps matches TRBD2 (6 bases). V lost 3 bases and J lost 2, with 12 bases in between. The CDR3 length is 15 residues. CDR1 is MNHEY, CDR2 SMNVEV, per germline (reference sequence). The CDR3 DNA reads TGTGCCAGCAGTTTTAGGGCGGGGTTCACAGATACGCAGTATTTT. Translation: CASSFRAGFTDTQYF.

The chain combines TRBV6-5 with TRBJ2-2; 9 bases agree with TRBD1. The CDR3 is made up of 15 amino acids. Germline V lookup: CDR1 MNHEY, CDR2 SVGAGI. V dropped 5 bases and J dropped 6; count of bases not matched to a gene: 7. The CDR3 region is CASSPQQGAAGELFF. CDR3 DNA sequence: TGTGCCAGCAGTCCCCAACAGGGGGCAGCCGGGGAGCTGTTTTTT.

The rearrangement joins TRBV11-2 to TRBJ1-4; D call uncertain. Germline-derived CDR1 and CDR2 are SGHAT and FQNNGV. The V end lost 5 bases, the J end lost 5 bases, and 9 bases lay between the germline ends. This CDR3 is 13 amino acids long. The CDR3 is CASSRETNEKLFF. In DNA, the CDR3 is TGTGCCAGCAGCCGCGAAACGAATGAAAAACTGTTTTTT.

The chain is built from TRBV24-1 and TRBJ2-1; TRBD2 aligns across 9 bases. There are 14 residues in the CDR3. The germline V gene encodes CDR1 KGHDR and CDR2 SFDVKD. The junction had 3 bases not matched to a gene; V was cut back by 4 bases and J by 6 bases. The CDR3 is CATSEAGGGNEQFF. CDR3 bases: TGTGCCACCAGTGAAGCGGGGGGAGGCAATGAGCAGTTCTTC.

The chain recombines TRBV5-1 with TRBJ1-6; 8 bases are a match to TRBD1. The ends lost 4 bases at V and 7 bases at J; junction bases unmatched: 7. Germline V lookup: CDR1 SGHRS, CDR2 YFSETQ. This CDR3 comprises 15 residues. The CDR3 DNA reads as TGCGCCAGCAGCGAGCGGGGACAGGCGAATTCACCCCTCCACTTT. Residues: CASSERGQANSPLHF.

This clone occurred once. The chain uses TRBV5-8 and TRBJ2-1; TRBD1 agrees at 7 bases. Germline values: CDR1 SGHTS, CDR2 YDEGEE. CDR3 size: 15 residues. With V trimmed by 2 bases and J by 2 bases, 4 bases remained unmatched. CDR3 in amino acids: CASSLGQAPYNEQFF. The CDR3 DNA reads as TGTGCCAGCAGCTTAGGACAGGCACCCTACAATGAGCAGTTCTTC.

There are many counts of this clone. In nucleotides, the CDR3 is TGTGCCAGCAGGAGGGATCTAAATCAGCCCCAGCATTTT. Its protein is CASRRDLNQPQHF. The chain joins TRBV5-8 to TRBJ1-5, with D unclear. This CDR3 is built from 13 residues. Trimming cost V 5 bases and J 4 bases, with 10 bases left between them. Germline V gene sequence: CDR1 SGHTS, CDR2 YDEGEE.

The genes are TRBV29-1 and TRBJ1-1, with TRBD1 matching over 10 bases. The CDR3 extends over 12 amino acids. V was clipped by 7 bases and J by 11 bases; unmatched bases: 10. The germline CDR1 and CDR2 sequences are SQVTM and ANQGSEA. The CDR3 protein is CSGGTGTGDAFF. In DNA form, the CDR3 reads TGCAGCGGCGGAACCGGGACAGGGGACGCTTTCTTT.

The DNA for the CDR3 is TGTGCCAGCAGCGGACAGGTCGGGGGCGAGCAGTTCTTC. Residues: CASSGQVGGEQFF. The V gene is TRBV12-3 or TRBV12-4, the J gene TRBJ2-1; a possible D gene is TRBD1 (7 bases). V lost 6 bases and J 10 bases, leaving 16 bases between the germline ends. This CDR3 is built from 13 residues.

The chain carries TRBV12-3 or TRBV12-4 and TRBJ1-2; D not certain. Between the trimmed V and J ends, which lost 5 bases and 4 bases, there was a span of 11 bases. The length of the CDR3 is 13 residues. CDR3 sequence: CASSPGIRYGYTF. Here the CDR3 DNA reads TGTGCCAGCAGTCCCGGGATTCGCTATGGCTACACCTTC.

The chain has TRBV28 and TRBJ1-6; D ambiguous. The CDR3 is 11 amino acids. Trimming left V 10 bases short and J 14 bases short, with 15 bases between. The germline V gene encodes CDR1 MDHEN and CDR2 SYDVKM. Written as DNA, the CDR3 is TGTGCCACAACATCCGGTCGGGCCCTCCACTTT. Translated, it gives CATTSGRALHF.

V is TRBV19 and J is TRBJ2-1, with 7 bases aligning to TRBD1. This CDR3 is built from 13 residues. The germline V gene encodes CDR1 LNHDA and CDR2 SQIVND (reference sequence). J lost 7 bases, V lost 7 bases, and 7 bases had no gene match. The CDR3: CASTSTGLNEQFF. The CDR3 region has the DNA TGTGCCAGTACCTCGACAGGGTTAAATGAGCAGTTCTTC.

The chain has TRBV5-1 and TRBJ1-2; 8 bases map to TRBD1. The V gene end was trimmed by 9 bases and the J gene end by 5 bases; junction bases not matched to a gene: 15. The CDR3 sequence is 15 residues long. Germline V lookup: CDR1 SGHRS, CDR2 YFSETQ. For the CDR3, the DNA is TGCGCCACCGGGACAGGCGTCGGTCTCGGGTATGGCTACACCTTC. Its protein is CATGTGVGLGYGYTF.

The chain links TRBV19 to TRBJ2-1; 13 bases match TRBD2. This CDR3 comprises 15 residues. V was pared by 5 bases and J by 8 bases, with 6 bases of the junction left unmatched. CDR1 LNHDA and CDR2 SQIVND come from the germline V gene (reference sequence). CDR3 sequence: CASSARTSGRHEQFF. The CDR3 region has the DNA TGTGCCAGTAGTGCACGGACTAGCGGGAGACATGAGCAGTTCTTC.

The rearrangement links TRBV28 to TRBJ2-6; D is unclear. The CDR3 is made up of 15 amino acids. Trimming stripped 3 bases from V and 3 bases from J, with 9 bases between. Germline V CDR1 and CDR2: MDHEN, SYDVKM. The CDR3 nucleotides are TGTGCCAGCAGTTTGTTTGGAGTTGGGGCCAACGTCCTGACTTTC. This codes for CASSLFGVGANVLTF.

The chain couples TRBV27 to TRBJ1-2, with a possible D match to TRBD1 (5 bases). The germline CDR1 and CDR2 sequences are MNHEY and SMNVEV (reference sequence). This CDR3 spans 16 amino acids. V lost 6 bases and J lost 0, with 17 bases in between. The DNA for the CDR3 is TGTGCCAGCAGCCCAACCGGGAGAGGGGCTAACTATGGCTACACCTTC. Protein product: CASSPTGRGANYGYTF.

The chain has TRBV7-9 and TRBJ2-3, with TRBD2 as a possible D gene (5 bases). Trimming pared 5 bases from V and 2 bases from J, leaving 26 bases between. In germline, CDR1 is SEHNR, CDR2 FQNEAQ (reference sequence). The CDR3 is 19 residues long. CDR3 coding DNA: TGTGCCAGCAGCCCCCTCCGGGGTGACATGGCATCTAACACAGATACGCAGTATTTT. It encodes CASSPLRGDMASNTDTQYF.

CDR3 amino acids: CASSSMNTEAFF. CDR3 nucleotides: TGTGCCAGCTCTTCTATGAACACTGAAGCTTTCTTT. The gene calls are TRBV18 and TRBJ1-1, with D unclear. The ends were cut back, 6 bases at V and 0 bases at J, with 5 bases in the middle. Looked up from germline, CDR1 is KGHSH and CDR2 is LQKENI. CDR3 length: 12 amino acids.

V and J are TRBV5-5 and TRBJ1-5, with 8 positions matching TRBD1. Germline V gene lookup returns CDR1 SGHKS and CDR2 YYEKEE (reference sequence). Trimming at V came to 4 bases and at J to 5 bases, leaving 8 bases not matched to a gene. The CDR3 has 15 residues. CDR3 region: CASSHWTGNDQPQHF. Written as DNA, the CDR3 is TGTGCCAGCAGCCATTGGACAGGGAATGATCAGCCCCAGCATTTT.

V is TRBV4-2 and J is TRBJ2-2; possible D gene TRBD1, 5 bases. With 2 bases removed from V and 0 bases from J, the gap between germline ends came to 7 bases. Germline V gene lookup returns CDR1 LGHNA and CDR2 YNFKEQ. The CDR3 covers 15 residues. The CDR3 coding sequence is TGTGCCAGCAGCCAAATGACAGCGAACACCGGGGAGCTGTTTTTT. Translating it yields CASSQMTANTGELFF.

J is TRBJ2-3 and V is TRBV5-6, with a tentative D call TRBD2 (5 bases). Germline values: CDR1 SGHDT, CDR2 YYEEEE. V lost 0 bases and J lost 6, with 8 bases in between. This CDR3 is built from 13 residues. In DNA form, the CDR3 reads TGTGCCAGCAGCTTGGCTGGGAGCGATACGCAGTATTTT. Residues: CASSLAGSDTQYF.

The V gene is TRBV19, the J gene TRBJ1-4; D call uncertain. Trimming left V 6 bases short and J 10 bases short, with 12 bases between. From germline, CDR1 is LNHDA and CDR2 SQIVND (reference sequence). The CDR3 extends over 12 amino acids. The CDR3 here is CASSFHEGKLFF. CDR3 sequence (DNA): TGTGCCAGTAGCTTCCACGAGGGAAAACTGTTTTTT.

The count of this clone is one. The chain combines TRBV7-2 with TRBJ2-5; possible D gene TRBD1, 5 bases. Germline CDR1 SGHTA, CDR2 FQGNSA. The germline V and J ends were trimmed by 2 bases and 4 bases, with 8 bases remaining between them. The CDR3 is 13 residues long. For the CDR3, the DNA is TGTGCCAGCAGCTTACAGGGTGCAGAGACCCAGTACTTC. Amino acid sequence: CASSLQGAETQYF.

The genes are TRBV6-5 and TRBJ1-2; 7 positions agree with TRBD1. V lost 10 bases to trimming and J lost 5 bases; unmatched junction nucleotides: 10. The germline V gene encodes CDR1 MNHEY and CDR2 SVGAGI. The CDR3 loop spans 13 amino acids. The CDR3: CATAQGLRYGYTF. As DNA, the CDR3 is TGTGCCACAGCACAGGGGTTGAGGTATGGCTACACCTTC.

This chain connects TRBV11-2 to TRBJ2-7; 9 bases are shared with TRBD1. The CDR3 has 16 residues. The trim removed 2 bases at V and 5 bases at J, leaving 10 bases unmatched. CDR1 and CDR2 (germline): SGHAT, FQNNGV. Written as DNA, the CDR3 is TGTGCCAGCAGCTTATCAGCCGGGACAGGGCTAAACGAGCAGTACTTC. Protein: CASSLSAGTGLNEQYF. The full variable domain, rest sourced from reference TRBV11-2 and TRBJ2-7, is EAGVAQSPRYKIIEKRQSVAFWCNPISGHATLYWYQQILGQGPKLLIQFQNNGVVDDSQLPKDRFSAERLKGVDSTLKIQPAKLEDSAVYLCASSLSAGTGLNEQYFGPGTRLTVT.